This TCR beta chain emerged from a study of glioma-infiltrating T cells. The CDR3 has 13 residues. Germline assignment: CDR1 LNHDA and CDR2 SQIVND (reference sequence). Trimming cost V 1 base and J 7 bases, with 8 bases left between them. The iRepertoire nested amplicon-rescue multiplex PCR amplified TCR alpha and beta CDR3s from RNA. Each CDR3 protein is one row after TCRdb ran MiXCR on the multiplex PCR reads. The data hold more than 90,000 distinct CDR3 sequences, with 35% to 50% observed a single time. This clonotype occurred many times. This rearrangement joins TRBV19 to TRBJ2-1; D gene ambiguous. Sequencing was performed on glioma tissue, nonneoplastic brain tissue, or PBMCs (not recorded which). This TCR came from a human donor with low-grade glioma or glioblastoma, undergoing nonglioma brain surgery, or in good health (not recorded which). The CDR3 DNA is TGTGCCAGTAGTATAGGAGGTGGGAATGAGCAGTTCTTC. It translates to CASSIGGGNEQFF.